This section outlines one TCR beta chain sequence together with its context. The sample is drawn from a study of long-term antiretroviral therapy in people with HIV. Version v3.0 of the immunoSEQ assay ran at survey level. Assay used: immunoSEQ multiplex PCR; TCRdb lists only in-frame clones, some missing. This table holds about 50,000 clones, roughly four fifths found once. The CDR3 loop spans 15 amino acids. Germline CDR1 and CDR2: LNHNV and YYDKDF (reference sequence). Trimming left V 0 bases short and J 5 bases short, with 11 bases between. The material was unsorted PBMCs, obtained 0.8 years after starting antiretroviral therapy. The genes are TRBV15 and TRBJ2-1; D not certain. This clonotype was sampled from a young woman with HIV. The CDR3: CATSRDPTLHNEQFF. The CDR3 DNA sequence: TGTGCCACCAGCAGAGACCCTACACTACACAATGAGCAGTTCTTC.